Each of the 26 T cell receptor beta chains below was sequenced from the same sample in a study of shared clonotypes between healthy human individuals. The protocol was immunoSEQ multiplex PCR, while the TCRdb copy is restricted to in-frame clones and leaves out a portion. This sample has more than 2 million clones, with almost 96% found just once. Source material: naive CD4+ T cells sorted from blood. The subset denotes: CD45RA+ positively selected. Source of these receptors: a man younger than 30 in good health.

Only one count was recorded for this clone. V and J are TRBV7-9 and TRBJ1-2; 7 nucleotides line up with TRBD1. The CDR3 is made up of 15 amino acids. The J segment lost 4 bases and the V segment lost 5 bases, leaving 10 bases of the junction unmatched. Germline V gene sequence: CDR1 SEHNR, CDR2 FQNEAQ (reference sequence). The CDR3 sequence is CASSAVEGAVYGYTF. The CDR3 region has the DNA TGTGCCAGCAGCGCGGTGGAGGGGGCCGTCTATGGCTACACCTTC.

V is TRBV6-5 and J is TRBJ2-7, with 8 bases matching TRBD2. CDR3 length: 14 amino acids. V trimming: 2 bases; J trimming: 3 bases; junction bases outside the gene matches: 3. Germline V lookup: CDR1 MNHEY, CDR2 SVGAGI. CDR3 sequence: CASSYIGTSYEQYF. CDR3 DNA: TGTGCCAGCAGTTACATAGGGACTAGCTACGAGCAGTACTTC.

The CDR3 reads CASSLQGINSPLHF. The CDR3 region has the DNA TGTGCCAGCTCACTACAGGGGATTAATTCACCCCTCCACTTT. This chain joins TRBV18 and TRBJ1-6; TRBD1 agrees at 7 bases. The V segment lost 4 bases and the J segment 6 bases; nucleotides outside the gene matches: 3. The CDR3 is 14 amino acids. Germline lookup yields CDR1 KGHSH and CDR2 LQKENI.

The rearrangement links TRBV6-1 to TRBJ2-7; weak D call: TRBD2 (5 bases). Germline CDR1 reads MNHNS; CDR2 reads SASEGT. CDR3 length: 16 amino acids. Trimming took 3 bases from V and 3 from J, leaving 18 bases between them. CDR3 in DNA: TGTGCCAGCAGTGATACTAGGCAGGCCTGGGGCTACGAGCAGTACTTC. This gives the protein CASSDTRQAWGYEQYF.

This chain connects TRBV5-8 to TRBJ2-4; TRBD2 aligns across 9 bases. Trimming removed 0 bases from V and 6 bases from J; junction bases left unmatched: 7. The CDR3 runs 16 residues. Per the germline V gene, CDR1 is SGHTS and CDR2 is YDEGEE. CDR3: CASSLVAGGFGNIQYF. CDR3 DNA: TGTGCCAGCAGCTTGGTTGCGGGAGGGTTCGGAAACATTCAGTACTTC.

The chain couples TRBV4-3 to TRBJ2-1; 11 nucleotides match TRBD2. This CDR3 comprises 17 residues. The junction had 9 bases not matched to a gene; V was cut back by 0 bases and J by 8 bases. Germline V gene lookup returns CDR1 LGHNA and CDR2 YSLEER. This CDR3 is CASSQELAGDLRDEQFF. CDR3 bases: TGCGCCAGCAGCCAAGAACTAGCGGGAGACCTTAGGGATGAGCAGTTCTTC.

The J gene is TRBJ1-1, the V gene TRBV10-1; 8 bases are a match to TRBD1. Germline V gene lookup returns CDR1 WNHNN and CDR2 SYGVQD (reference sequence). The CDR3 is made up of 16 amino acids. The V gene end was trimmed by 3 bases and the J gene end by 5 bases; junction bases not matched to a gene: 11. CDR3: CASSDSRTGRRTEAFF. Written as DNA, the CDR3 is TGCGCCAGCAGTGACTCCCGGACAGGGAGACGGACTGAAGCTTTCTTT.

Worth noting for this clone: Other DNA sequences in this specimen translate into the identical CDR3. The chain uses TRBV18 and TRBJ2-7; D remains unclear. Germline CDR1 KGHSH, CDR2 LQKENI. The V end lost 1 base, the J end lost 0 bases, and 4 bases lay between the germline ends. The CDR3 sequence is 13 residues long. CDR3 nucleotide sequence: TGTGCCAGCTCACCACAGGGCTCCTACGAGCAGTACTTC. Amino acids: CASSPQGSYEQYF. The variable domain in full, completed from reference TRBV18 and TRBJ2-7, reads NAGVMQNPRHLVRRRGQEARLRCSPMKGHSHVYWYRQLPEEGLKFMVYLQKENIIDESGMPKERFSAEFPKEGPSILRIQQVVRGDSAAYFCASSPQGSYEQYFGPGTRLTVT.

This chain joins TRBV19 and TRBJ1-5; D remains unclear. CDR1 and CDR2 from the germline V gene are LNHDA and SQIVND (reference sequence). This CDR3 contains 16 residues. Trimming pared 7 bases from V and 2 bases from J, leaving 18 bases between. The DNA for the CDR3 is TGTGCCAGTACCCCAGTCGGAGGTTTAGGCAATCAGCCCCAGCATTTT. Amino acid sequence: CASTPVGGLGNQPQHF.

CDR3 amino acids: CASSVGATLHETQYF. DNA for the CDR3: TGTGCCAGCAGTGTTGGGGCGACACTACATGAGACCCAGTACTTC. This chain uses TRBV6-1 with TRBJ2-5; maybe TRBD1 (5 bases). Germline CDR1 reads MNHNS; CDR2 reads SASEGT. The CDR3 sequence is 15 residues long. Trimming shortened V by 4 bases and J by 5 bases, and 17 bases separated the two germline ends.

This sequence joins TRBV27 and TRBJ1-1; D remains ambiguous. Germline V gene data show CDR1 as MNHEY and CDR2 as SMNVEV (reference sequence). This CDR3 is built from 15 residues. V was cut by 2 bases and J by 5 bases, with 15 bases left in between. This CDR3 reads CASSLASWQETEAFF. In DNA form, the CDR3 reads TGTGCCAGCAGTTTAGCCAGTTGGCAGGAGACTGAAGCTTTCTTT.

The V gene is TRBV27, the J gene TRBJ1-1; TRBD1 matches at 7 bases. The CDR3 is made up of 14 amino acids. Per the germline V gene, CDR1 is MNHEY and CDR2 is SMNVEV (reference sequence). With V trimmed by 5 bases and J by 1 base, 4 bases remained unmatched. The CDR3 loop is CASSPQGGNTEAFF. Written as DNA, the CDR3 is TGTGCCAGCAGTCCCCAGGGGGGGAACACTGAAGCTTTCTTT.

As for this clone: The same CDR3 also results from other DNA sequences found in this sample. The chain carries TRBV5-1 and TRBJ1-4, with a possible D match to TRBD1 (6 bases). The CDR3 extends over 14 amino acids. Germline assignment: CDR1 SGHRS and CDR2 YFSETQ. The germline V and J ends were trimmed by 4 bases and 5 bases, with 12 bases remaining between them. The DNA of the CDR3 is TGCGCCAGCAGCGTTGGTCAGGGGAATGAAAAACTGTTTTTT. It yields the protein CASSVGQGNEKLFF.

The chain has TRBV30 and TRBJ2-1; TRBD2 matches at 12 bases. The V and J ends lost 3 bases and 7 bases, in that order; junction bases with no gene match: 1. CDR3 length: 13 amino acids. Germline-derived CDR1 and CDR2 are GTSNPN and SVGIG (reference sequence). CDR3 amino acids: CAWRGLAGNEQFF. CDR3 in DNA: TGTGCCTGGAGGGGACTAGCGGGTAATGAGCAGTTCTTC.

The rearrangement links TRBV11-2 to TRBJ1-1; 7 bases are a match to TRBD1. CDR1 is SGHAT, CDR2 FQNNGV, per germline. The CDR3 runs 16 residues. Trimming took 5 bases from V and 1 from J; bases not matched to a gene: 10. The CDR3: CASSPRGVGENTEAFF. CDR3 nucleotide sequence: TGTGCCAGCAGCCCCAGGGGGGTTGGGGAGAACACTGAAGCTTTCTTT.

This chain joins TRBV5-1 and TRBJ2-7, with TRBD1 identical over 8 bases. With V trimmed by 4 bases and J by 0 bases, 6 bases remained unmatched. The germline CDR1 and CDR2 sequences are SGHRS and YFSETQ. This CDR3 region has 15 residues. The CDR3 here is CASSPGGGFSYEQYF. The DNA for the CDR3 is TGCGCCAGCAGCCCAGGGGGCGGTTTCTCCTACGAGCAGTACTTC.

J is TRBJ2-7 and V is TRBV5-1, with D perhaps matching TRBD1 or TRBD2 (5 bases each). The CDR3 sequence is 14 residues long. The germline CDR1 and CDR2 sequences are SGHRS and YFSETQ. Trimming stripped 1 base from V and 6 bases from J, with 14 bases between. CDR3 loop: CASSLYFGDGEQYF. The CDR3 nucleotides read TGCGCCAGCAGCTTGTATTTCGGGGACGGCGAGCAGTACTTC.

The V gene is TRBV27, the J gene TRBJ2-7; tentative D call: TRBD1 (6 bases). Germline-derived CDR1 and CDR2 are MNHEY and SMNVEV (reference sequence). The CDR3 has 17 residues. The ends were cut back, 6 bases at V and 0 bases at J, with 21 bases in the middle. The CDR3 bases are TGTGCCAGCAGCCTATATCGCCGGGACAAAAGCTCCTACGAGCAGTACTTC. It translates to CASSLYRRDKSSYEQYF.

Regarding this clone: Other DNA sequences in the sample encode the same CDR3. CDR3 in amino acids: CASSARDSGNQPQHF. DNA for the CDR3: TGTGCCAGCAGCGCCCGGGACAGTGGCAATCAGCCCCAGCATTTT. The chain combines TRBV5-6 with TRBJ1-5; 7 bases fit TRBD1. The germline CDR1 and CDR2 sequences are SGHDT and YYEEEE. This CDR3 has 15 residues. With V trimmed by 4 bases and J by 2 bases, 6 bases remained unmatched.

Concerning this clone itself: Other DNA sequences of this sample code for an identical CDR3. The chain combines TRBV6-5 with TRBJ2-7; 14 bases agree with TRBD2. CDR1 is MNHEY, CDR2 SVGAGI, per germline. V trimming: 6 bases; J trimming: 3 bases; junction bases outside the gene matches: 4. The CDR3 has 15 residues. The CDR3 loop reads CASSRGTSGSYEQYF. Written as DNA, the CDR3 is TGTGCCAGCAGCCGGGGGACTAGCGGGAGCTACGAGCAGTACTTC.

The table lists this clone with a few counts. This chain uses TRBV7-9 with TRBJ2-7; TRBD2 agrees at 7 bases. After removal of 5 bases from V and 2 bases from J, the junction contained 6 bases not matched to a gene. The V gene's germline CDR1 is SEHNR and CDR2 FQNEAQ (reference sequence). The CDR3 totals 14 residues. CDR3 residues: CASSPTSVPYEQYF. The CDR3 region has the DNA TGTGCCAGCAGCCCCACTAGCGTGCCCTACGAGCAGTACTTC.

The V gene is TRBV5-1, the J gene TRBJ2-6; a possible D gene is TRBD2 (5 bases). From germline, CDR1 is SGHRS and CDR2 YFSETQ. There are 19 residues in the CDR3. Trimming shortened V by 0 bases and J by 0 bases, and 16 bases separated the two germline ends. This CDR3 reads CASSLGARLSTSGANVLTF. The CDR3 nucleotides read TGCGCCAGCAGCTTGGGAGCAAGACTATCTACCTCTGGGGCCAACGTCCTGACTTTC.

The chain links TRBV19 to TRBJ2-3, with D unclear. Germline V gives CDR1 LNHDA, CDR2 SQIVND (reference sequence). The CDR3 is 13 residues long. V shed 7 bases and J shed 0 bases, with 8 bases lying between them. This chain's CDR3 is CASNPGSTDTQYF. The CDR3 DNA is TGTGCCAGTAATCCAGGTAGCACAGATACGCAGTATTTT.

The chain links TRBV11-3 to TRBJ1-1; TRBD1 might be the D (6 bases). The CDR3 covers 13 residues. Germline V CDR1 and CDR2: SGHNT, YENEEA. The V and J ends lost 2 bases and 5 bases respectively, with 9 bases between them. DNA of the CDR3: TGTGCCAGCAGCTTACAGGGGTGGACTGAAGCTTTCTTT. As protein: CASSLQGWTEAFF. The complete variable domain, with remaining parts taken from reference TRBV11-3 and TRBJ1-1, reads EAGVVQSPRYKIIEKKQPVAFWCNPISGHNTLYWYLQNLGQGPELLIRYENEEAVDDSQLPKDRFSAERLKGVDSTLKIQPAELGDSAVYLCASSLQGWTEAFFGQGTRLTVV.

This chain uses TRBV7-2 with TRBJ2-2; TRBD2 might be the D (5 bases). Germline CDR1 is SGHTA and CDR2 is FQGNSA. The germline V and J ends were trimmed by 5 bases and 2 bases, with 15 bases remaining between them. This CDR3 is built from 16 residues. CDR3 nucleotides: TGTGCCAGCAGCCCCTTTATACCGGGAAACACCGGGGAGCTGTTTTTT. Protein product: CASSPFIPGNTGELFF. Complete variable domain (other parts from reference TRBV7-2 and TRBJ2-2): GAGVSQSPSNKVTEKGKDVELRCDPISGHTALYWYRQSLGQGLEFLIYFQGNSAPDKSGLPSDRFSAERTGGSVSTLTIQRTQQEDSAVYLCASSPFIPGNTGELFFGEGSRLTVL.

The chain carries TRBV29-1 and TRBJ2-3; a possible D gene is TRBD2 (7 bases). V was trimmed by 6 bases and J by 5 bases, leaving 21 bases between them. Germline V gene sequence: CDR1 SQVTM, CDR2 ANQGSEA. The CDR3 has 15 amino acids. The CDR3 region is CSVRPPGGAIDTQYF. The CDR3 DNA is TGCAGCGTCCGCCCCCCGGGGGGCGCGATAGATACGCAGTATTTT.